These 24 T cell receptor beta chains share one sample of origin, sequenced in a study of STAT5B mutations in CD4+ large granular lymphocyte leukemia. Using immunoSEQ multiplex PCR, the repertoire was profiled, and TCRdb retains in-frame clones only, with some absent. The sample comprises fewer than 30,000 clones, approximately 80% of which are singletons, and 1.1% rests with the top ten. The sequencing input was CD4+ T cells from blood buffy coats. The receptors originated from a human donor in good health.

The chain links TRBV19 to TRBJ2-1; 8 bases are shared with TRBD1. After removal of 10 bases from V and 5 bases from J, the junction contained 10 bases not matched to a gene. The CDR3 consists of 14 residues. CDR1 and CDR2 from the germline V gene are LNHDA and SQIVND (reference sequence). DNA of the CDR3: TGTGCCACTGAGGCTGGGGACAGGAACAATGAGCAGTTCTTC. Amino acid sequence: CATEAGDRNNEQFF.

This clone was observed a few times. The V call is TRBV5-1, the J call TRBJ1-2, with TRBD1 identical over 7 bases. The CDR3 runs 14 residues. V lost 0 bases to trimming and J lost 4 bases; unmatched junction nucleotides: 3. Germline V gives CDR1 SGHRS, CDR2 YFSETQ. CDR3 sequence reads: CASSLGQGTYGYTF. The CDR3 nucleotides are TGCGCCAGCAGCTTGGGACAGGGAACCTATGGCTACACCTTC.

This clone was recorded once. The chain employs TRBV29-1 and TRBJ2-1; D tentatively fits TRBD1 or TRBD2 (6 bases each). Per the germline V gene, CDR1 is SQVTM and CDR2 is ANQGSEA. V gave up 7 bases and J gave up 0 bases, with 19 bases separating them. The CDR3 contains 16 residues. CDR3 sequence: CSAHVGGSSSYNEQFF. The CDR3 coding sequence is TGCAGCGCCCACGTAGGGGGGTCGAGCTCCTACAATGAGCAGTTCTTC.

CDR3 nucleotide sequence: TGTGCCAGCAGCTTAGGCGTGAGCACAGATACGCAGTATTTT. It specifies CASSLGVSTDTQYF. The J gene is TRBJ2-3, the V gene TRBV7-2; D unclear. CDR1 and CDR2 from the germline V gene are SGHTA and FQGNSA. Trimming took 1 base from V and 0 from J, leaving 5 bases between them. This CDR3 spans 14 amino acids.

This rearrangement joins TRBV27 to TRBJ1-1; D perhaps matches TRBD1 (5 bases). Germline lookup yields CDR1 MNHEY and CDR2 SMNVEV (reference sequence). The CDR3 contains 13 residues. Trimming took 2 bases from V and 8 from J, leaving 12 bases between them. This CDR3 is CASSLAGSGEAFF. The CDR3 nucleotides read TGTGCCAGCAGTTTAGCAGGGTCCGGGGAAGCTTTCTTT.

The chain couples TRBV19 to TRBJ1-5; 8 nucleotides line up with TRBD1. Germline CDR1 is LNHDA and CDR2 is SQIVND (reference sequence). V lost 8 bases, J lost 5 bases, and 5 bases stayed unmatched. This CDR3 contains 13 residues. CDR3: CASGQGRDQPQHF. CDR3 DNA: TGTGCCAGTGGACAGGGACGGGATCAGCCCCAGCATTTT.

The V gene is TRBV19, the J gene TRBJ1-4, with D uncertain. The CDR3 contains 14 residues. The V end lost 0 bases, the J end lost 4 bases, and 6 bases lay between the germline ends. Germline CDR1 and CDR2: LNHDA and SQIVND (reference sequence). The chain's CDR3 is CASSIEGINEKLFF. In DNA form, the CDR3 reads TGTGCCAGTAGTATAGAAGGTATTAATGAAAAACTGTTTTTT.

CDR3 sequence: CAISESGQGAVDTQYF. CDR3 in DNA: TGTGCCATCAGTGAGTCCGGACAGGGGGCAGTAGATACGCAGTATTTT. The chain employs TRBV10-3 and TRBJ2-3; 11 bases are shared with TRBD1. CDR1 is ENHRY and CDR2 is SYGVKD in the germline V gene. Trimming took 0 bases from V and 5 from J; bases not matched to a gene: 4. The CDR3 has 16 residues.

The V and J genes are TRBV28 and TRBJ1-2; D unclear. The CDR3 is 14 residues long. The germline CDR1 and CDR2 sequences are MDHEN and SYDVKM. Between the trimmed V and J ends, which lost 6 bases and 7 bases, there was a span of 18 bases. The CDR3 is CASSRGPREGGYTF. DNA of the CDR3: TGTGCCAGCAGCCGCGGGCCACGAGAGGGTGGCTACACCTTC.

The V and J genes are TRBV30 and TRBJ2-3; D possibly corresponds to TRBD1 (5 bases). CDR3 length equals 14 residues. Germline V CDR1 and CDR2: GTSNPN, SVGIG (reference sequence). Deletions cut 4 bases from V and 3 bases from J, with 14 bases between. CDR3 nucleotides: TGTGCCTGGAATGTGGGGCTTCGGACAGATACGCAGTATTTT. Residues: CAWNVGLRTDTQYF.

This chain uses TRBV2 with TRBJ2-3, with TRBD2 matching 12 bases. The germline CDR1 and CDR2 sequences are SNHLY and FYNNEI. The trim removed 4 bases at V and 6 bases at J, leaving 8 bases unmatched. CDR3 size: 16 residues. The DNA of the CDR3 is TGTGCCAGCAGTGGCCCGGGGACTAGCGGGTATGATACGCAGTATTTT. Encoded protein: CASSGPGTSGYDTQYF.

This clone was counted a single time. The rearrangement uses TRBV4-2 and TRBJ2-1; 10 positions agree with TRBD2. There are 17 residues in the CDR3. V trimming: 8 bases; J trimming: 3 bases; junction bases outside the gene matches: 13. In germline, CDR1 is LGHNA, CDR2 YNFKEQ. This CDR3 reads CASQLAGSGVLYNEQFF. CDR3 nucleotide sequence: TGTGCCAGCCAACTAGCGGGGAGTGGGGTGCTCTACAATGAGCAGTTCTTC.

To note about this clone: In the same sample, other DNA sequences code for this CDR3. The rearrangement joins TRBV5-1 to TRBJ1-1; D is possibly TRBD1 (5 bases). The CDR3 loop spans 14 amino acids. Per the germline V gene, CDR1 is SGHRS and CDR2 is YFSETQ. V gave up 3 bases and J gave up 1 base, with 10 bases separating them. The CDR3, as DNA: TGCGCCAGCAGCTCGGCCGGGGGGAACACTGAAGCTTTCTTT. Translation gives CASSSAGGNTEAFF.

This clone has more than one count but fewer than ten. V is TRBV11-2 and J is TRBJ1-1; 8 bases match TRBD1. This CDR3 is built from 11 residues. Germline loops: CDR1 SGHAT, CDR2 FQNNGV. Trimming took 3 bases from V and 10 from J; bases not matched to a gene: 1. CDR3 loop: CASSLGTGAFF. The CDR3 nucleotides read TGTGCCAGCAGCTTGGGGACAGGAGCTTTCTTT.

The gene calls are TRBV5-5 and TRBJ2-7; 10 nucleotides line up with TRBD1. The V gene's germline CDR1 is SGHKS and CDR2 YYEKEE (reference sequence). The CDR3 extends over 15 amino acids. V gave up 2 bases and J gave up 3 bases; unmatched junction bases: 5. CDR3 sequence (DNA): TGTGCCAGCAGCTTCCCGACAGGGGGCCTCTACGAGCAGTACTTC. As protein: CASSFPTGGLYEQYF.

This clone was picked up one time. The CDR3 is CAISESLQAGEQYV. For the CDR3, the DNA is TGTGCCATCAGTGAGTCCTTGCAGGCCGGCGAGCAGTACGTC. The chain couples TRBV10-3 to TRBJ2-7; D gene unclear. With 0 bases removed from V and 6 bases from J, the gap between germline ends came to 12 bases. The CDR3 runs to 14 residues. CDR1 is ENHRY and CDR2 is SYGVKD in the germline V gene.

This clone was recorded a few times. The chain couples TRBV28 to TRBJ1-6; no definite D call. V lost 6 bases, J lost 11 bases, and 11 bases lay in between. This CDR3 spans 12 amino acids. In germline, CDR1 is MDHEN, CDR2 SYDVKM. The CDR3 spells CASSQTDTPLHF. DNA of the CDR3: TGTGCCAGCAGCCAAACAGATACACCCCTCCACTTT. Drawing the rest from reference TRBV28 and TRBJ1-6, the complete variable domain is DVKVTQSSRYLVKRTGEKVFLECVQDMDHENMFWYRQDPGLGLRLIYFSYDVKMKEKGDIPEGYSVSREKKERFSLILESASTNQTSMYLCASSQTDTPLHFGNGTRLTVT.

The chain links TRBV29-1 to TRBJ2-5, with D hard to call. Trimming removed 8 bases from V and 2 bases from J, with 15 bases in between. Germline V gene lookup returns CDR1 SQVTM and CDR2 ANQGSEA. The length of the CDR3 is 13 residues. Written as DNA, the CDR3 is TGCAGCACTACTGTGCTTAGTCAAGAGACCCAGTACTTC. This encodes CSTTVLSQETQYF.

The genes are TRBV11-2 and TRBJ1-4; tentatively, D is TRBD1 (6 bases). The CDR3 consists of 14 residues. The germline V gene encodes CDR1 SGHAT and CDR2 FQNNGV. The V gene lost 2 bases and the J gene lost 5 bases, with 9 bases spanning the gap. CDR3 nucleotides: TGTGCCAGCAGCTTAAACACAGGGAATGAAAAACTGTTTTTT. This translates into CASSLNTGNEKLFF.

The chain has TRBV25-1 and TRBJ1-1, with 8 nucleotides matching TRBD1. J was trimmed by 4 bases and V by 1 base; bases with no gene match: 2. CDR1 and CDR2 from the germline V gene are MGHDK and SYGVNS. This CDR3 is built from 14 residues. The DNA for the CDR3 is TGTGCCAGCAGTGAATTAGACAGGGGCACTGAAGCTTTCTTT. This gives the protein CASSELDRGTEAFF.

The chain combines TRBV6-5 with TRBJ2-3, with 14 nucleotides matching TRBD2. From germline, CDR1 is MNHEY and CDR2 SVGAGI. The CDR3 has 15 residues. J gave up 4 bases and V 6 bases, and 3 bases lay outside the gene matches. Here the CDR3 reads CASSRLAGGADTQYF. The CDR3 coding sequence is TGTGCCAGCAGCCGACTAGCGGGAGGGGCAGATACGCAGTATTTT.

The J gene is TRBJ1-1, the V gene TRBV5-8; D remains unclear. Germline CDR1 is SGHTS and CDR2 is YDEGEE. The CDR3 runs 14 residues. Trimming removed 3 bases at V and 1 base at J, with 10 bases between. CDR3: CASSSGRENTEAFF. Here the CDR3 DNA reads TGTGCCAGCAGCTCAGGCAGAGAGAACACTGAAGCTTTCTTT.

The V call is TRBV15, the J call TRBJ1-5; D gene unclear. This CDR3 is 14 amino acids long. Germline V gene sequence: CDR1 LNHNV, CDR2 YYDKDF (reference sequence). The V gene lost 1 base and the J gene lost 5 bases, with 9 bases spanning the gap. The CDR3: CATSRVPRDQPQHF. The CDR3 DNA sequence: TGTGCCACCAGCAGAGTACCTAGGGATCAGCCCCAGCATTTT.

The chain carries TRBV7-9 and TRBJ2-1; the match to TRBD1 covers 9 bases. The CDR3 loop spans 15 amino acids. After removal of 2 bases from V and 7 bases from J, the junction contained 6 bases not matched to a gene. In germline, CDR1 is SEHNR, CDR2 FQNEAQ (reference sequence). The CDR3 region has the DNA TGTGCCAGCAGCTTATTAACAGGGGGCAGGAATGAGCAGTTCTTC. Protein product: CASSLLTGGRNEQFF.